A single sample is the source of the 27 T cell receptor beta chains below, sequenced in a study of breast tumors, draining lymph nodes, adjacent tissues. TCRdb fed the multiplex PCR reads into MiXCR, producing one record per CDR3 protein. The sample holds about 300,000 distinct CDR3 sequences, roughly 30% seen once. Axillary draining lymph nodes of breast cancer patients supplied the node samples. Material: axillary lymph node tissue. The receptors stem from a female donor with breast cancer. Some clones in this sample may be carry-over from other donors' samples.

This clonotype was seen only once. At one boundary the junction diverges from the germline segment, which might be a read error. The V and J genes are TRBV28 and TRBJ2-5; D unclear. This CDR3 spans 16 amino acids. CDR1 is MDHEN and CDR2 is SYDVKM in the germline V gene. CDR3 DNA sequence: TGTGCCAGCATTCCCAACCACCGCAGGTATCAAGAGACCCAGCACTTC. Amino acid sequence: CASIPNHRRYQETQHF.

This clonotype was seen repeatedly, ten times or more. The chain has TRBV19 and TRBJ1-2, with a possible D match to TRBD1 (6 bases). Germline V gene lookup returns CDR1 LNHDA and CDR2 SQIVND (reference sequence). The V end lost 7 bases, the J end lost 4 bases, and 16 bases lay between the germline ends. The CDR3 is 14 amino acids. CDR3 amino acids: CASIENVRGYGYTF. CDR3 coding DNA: TGTGCCAGTATCGAAAACGTCAGGGGCTATGGCTACACCTTC.

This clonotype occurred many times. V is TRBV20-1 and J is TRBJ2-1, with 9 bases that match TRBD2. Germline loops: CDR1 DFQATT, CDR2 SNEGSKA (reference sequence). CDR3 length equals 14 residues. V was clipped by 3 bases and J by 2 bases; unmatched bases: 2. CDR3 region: CSARTSGPYNEQFF. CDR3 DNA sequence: TGCAGTGCTAGGACTAGCGGACCCTACAATGAGCAGTTCTTC.

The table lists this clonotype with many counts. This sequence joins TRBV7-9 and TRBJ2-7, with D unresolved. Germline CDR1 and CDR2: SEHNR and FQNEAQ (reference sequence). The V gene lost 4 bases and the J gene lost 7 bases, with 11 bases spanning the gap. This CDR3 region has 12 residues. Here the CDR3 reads CASSSITREQYF. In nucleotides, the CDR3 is TGTGCCAGCAGCTCCATTACGAGGGAGCAGTACTTC.

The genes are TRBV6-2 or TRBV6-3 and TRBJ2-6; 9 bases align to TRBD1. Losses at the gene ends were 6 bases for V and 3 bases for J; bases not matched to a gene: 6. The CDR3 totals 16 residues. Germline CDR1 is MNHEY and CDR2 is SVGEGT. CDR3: CASRHRGLSGANVLTF. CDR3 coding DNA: TGTGCCAGCAGACACAGGGGGCTGAGTGGGGCCAACGTCCTGACTTTC.

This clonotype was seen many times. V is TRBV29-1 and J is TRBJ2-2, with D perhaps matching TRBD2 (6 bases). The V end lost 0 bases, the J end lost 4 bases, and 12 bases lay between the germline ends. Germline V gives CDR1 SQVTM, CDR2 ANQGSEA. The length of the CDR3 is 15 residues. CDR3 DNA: TGCAGCGTTGAAGATCATGCTAGCGTCACCGGGGAGCTGTTTTTT. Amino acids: CSVEDHASVTGELFF.

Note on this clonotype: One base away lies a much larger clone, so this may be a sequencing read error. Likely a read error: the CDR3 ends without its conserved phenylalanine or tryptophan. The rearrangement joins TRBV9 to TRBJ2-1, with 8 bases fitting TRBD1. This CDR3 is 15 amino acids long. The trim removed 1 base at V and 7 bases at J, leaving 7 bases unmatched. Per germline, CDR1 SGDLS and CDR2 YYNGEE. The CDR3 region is CASSVQGAVGNEQFL. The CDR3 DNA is TGTGCCAGCAGCGTACAGGGGGCGGTGGGTAATGAGCAGTTCCTC.

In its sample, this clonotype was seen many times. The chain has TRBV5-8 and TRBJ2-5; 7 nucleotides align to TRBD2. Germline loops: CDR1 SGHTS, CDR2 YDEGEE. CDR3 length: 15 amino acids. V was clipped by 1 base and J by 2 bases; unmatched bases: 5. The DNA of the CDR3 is TGTGCCAGCAGCTTGTCCAGCGGGATTCAAGAGACCCAGTACTTC. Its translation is CASSLSSGIQETQYF.

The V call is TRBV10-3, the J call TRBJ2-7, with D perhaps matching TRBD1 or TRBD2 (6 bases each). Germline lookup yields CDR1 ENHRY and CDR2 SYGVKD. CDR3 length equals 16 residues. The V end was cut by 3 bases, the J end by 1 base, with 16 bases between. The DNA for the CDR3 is TGTGCCATCAGTGACCCTAGCGTGAGGGGGTCCTACGAGCAGTACTTC. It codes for CAISDPSVRGSYEQYF.

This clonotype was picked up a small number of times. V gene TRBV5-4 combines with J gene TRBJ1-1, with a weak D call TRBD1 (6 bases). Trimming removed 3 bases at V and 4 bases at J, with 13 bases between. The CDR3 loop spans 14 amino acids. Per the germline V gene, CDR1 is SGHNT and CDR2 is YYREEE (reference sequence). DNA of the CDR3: TGTGCCAGCAGCTCGAATCAGGGGATCACTGAAGCTTTCTTT. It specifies CASSSNQGITEAFF.

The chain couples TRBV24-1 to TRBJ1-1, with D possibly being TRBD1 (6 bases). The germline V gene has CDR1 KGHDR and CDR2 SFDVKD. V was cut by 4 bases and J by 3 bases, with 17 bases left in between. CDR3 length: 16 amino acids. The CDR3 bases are TGTGCCACCAGTGACCTCGACAGGCGGGTGGACACTGAAGCTTTCTTT. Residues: CATSDLDRRVDTEAFF.

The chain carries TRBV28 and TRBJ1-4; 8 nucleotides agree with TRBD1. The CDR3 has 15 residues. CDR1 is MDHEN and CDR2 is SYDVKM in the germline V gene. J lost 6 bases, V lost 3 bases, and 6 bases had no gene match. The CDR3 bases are TGTGCCAGCAGTTTCGGGGGACAGGCAGATGAAAAACTGTTTTTT. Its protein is CASSFGGQADEKLFF.

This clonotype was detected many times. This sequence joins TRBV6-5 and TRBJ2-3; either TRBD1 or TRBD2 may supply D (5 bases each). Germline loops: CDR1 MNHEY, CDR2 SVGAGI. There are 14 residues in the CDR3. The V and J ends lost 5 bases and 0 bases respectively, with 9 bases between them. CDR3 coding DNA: TGTGCCAGCAGTCACCGGGGCAGCACAGATACGCAGTATTTT. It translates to CASSHRGSTDTQYF.

Here the CDR3 reads CASSWRLAGADTGELFF. CDR3 in DNA: TGTGCCAGTAGTTGGCGACTAGCGGGAGCGGACACCGGGGAGCTGTTTTTT. J is TRBJ2-2 and V is TRBV19, with 12 bases aligning to TRBD2. Germline V CDR1 and CDR2: LNHDA, SQIVND (reference sequence). This CDR3 region has 17 residues. The V and J ends lost 5 bases and 3 bases, in that order; junction bases with no gene match: 7.

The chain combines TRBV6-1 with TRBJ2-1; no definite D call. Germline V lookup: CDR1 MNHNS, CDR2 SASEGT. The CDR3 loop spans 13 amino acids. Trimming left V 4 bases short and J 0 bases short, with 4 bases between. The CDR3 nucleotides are TGTGCCAGCAGTGCGAGCTCCTACAATGAGCAGTTCTTC. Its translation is CASSASSYNEQFF.

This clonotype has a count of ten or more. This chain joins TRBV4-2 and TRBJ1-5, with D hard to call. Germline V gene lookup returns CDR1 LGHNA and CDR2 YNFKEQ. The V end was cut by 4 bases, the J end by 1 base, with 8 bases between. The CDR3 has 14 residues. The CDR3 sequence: CASSPTQSNQPQHF. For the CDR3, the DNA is TGTGCCAGCAGCCCGACACAAAGCAATCAGCCCCAGCATTTT.

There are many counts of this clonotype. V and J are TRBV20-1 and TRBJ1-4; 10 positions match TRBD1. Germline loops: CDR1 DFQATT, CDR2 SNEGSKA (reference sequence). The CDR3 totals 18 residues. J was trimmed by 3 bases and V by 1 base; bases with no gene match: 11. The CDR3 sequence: CSARGLPGQGLSNEKLFF. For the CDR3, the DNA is TGCAGTGCTAGAGGCTTACCGGGACAGGGGCTATCTAATGAAAAACTGTTTTTT.

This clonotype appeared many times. CDR3 in amino acids: CSVPSLPSNTIYF. CDR3 coding DNA: TGCAGTGTGCCCAGCCTACCCTCAAACACCATATATTTT. The gene calls are TRBV20-1 and TRBJ1-3, with D unresolved. Trimming removed 7 bases at V and 6 bases at J, with 16 bases between. This CDR3 has 13 amino acids. CDR1 and CDR2 from the germline V gene are DFQATT and SNEGSKA (reference sequence).

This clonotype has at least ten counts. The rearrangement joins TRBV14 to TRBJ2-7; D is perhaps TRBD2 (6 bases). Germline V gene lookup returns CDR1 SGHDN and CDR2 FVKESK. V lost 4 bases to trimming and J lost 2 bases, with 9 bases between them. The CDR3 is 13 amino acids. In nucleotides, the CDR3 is TGTGCCAGCAGCCCAACGGGAGCCTACGAGCAGTACTTC. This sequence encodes CASSPTGAYEQYF. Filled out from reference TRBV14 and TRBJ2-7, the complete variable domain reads EAGVTQFPSHSVIEKGQTVTLRCDPISGHDNLYWYRRVMGKEIKFLLHFVKESKQDESGMPNNRFLAERTGGTYSTLKVQPAELEDSGVYFCASSPTGAYEQYFGPGTRLTVT.

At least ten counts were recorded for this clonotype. The CDR3 nucleotides read TGTGCCAGCAGCCCATCCTTTGGGACAGGGTTATTTGGGGCCAACGTCCTGACTTTC. Its translation is CASSPSFGTGLFGANVLTF. The V gene is TRBV7-9, the J gene TRBJ2-6, with 9 bases matching TRBD1. The CDR3 runs 19 residues. Germline trimming cut 5 bases from V and 3 bases from J; bases unmatched to any gene: 14. Germline lookup yields CDR1 SEHNR and CDR2 FQNEAQ (reference sequence).

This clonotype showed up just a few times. In DNA form, the CDR3 reads TGCAGTGCTAGGGGGCCATTCGCCGGTGCCCTACCCGGGGAGCTGTTTTTT. It specifies CSARGPFAGALPGELFF. V is TRBV20-1 and J is TRBJ2-2; tentative D call: TRBD1 (5 bases). From germline, CDR1 is DFQATT and CDR2 SNEGSKA (reference sequence). The CDR3 runs to 17 residues. Trimming shortened V by 3 bases and J by 6 bases, and 23 bases separated the two germline ends.

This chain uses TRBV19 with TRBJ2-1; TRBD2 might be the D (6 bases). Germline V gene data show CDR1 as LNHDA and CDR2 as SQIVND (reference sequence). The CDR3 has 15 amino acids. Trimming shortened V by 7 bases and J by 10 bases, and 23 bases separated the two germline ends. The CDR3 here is CASTPGLVGGHEQFF. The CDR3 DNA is TGTGCCAGTACCCCCGGTTTAGTGGGAGGTCACGAGCAGTTCTTC.

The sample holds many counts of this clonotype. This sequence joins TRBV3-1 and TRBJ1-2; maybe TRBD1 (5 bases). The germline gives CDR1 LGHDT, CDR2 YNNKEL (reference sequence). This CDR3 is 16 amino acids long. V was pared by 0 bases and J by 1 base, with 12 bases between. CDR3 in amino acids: CASSQESRVGNYGYTF. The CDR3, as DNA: TGTGCCAGCAGCCAAGAGAGCAGGGTTGGTAACTATGGCTACACCTTC.

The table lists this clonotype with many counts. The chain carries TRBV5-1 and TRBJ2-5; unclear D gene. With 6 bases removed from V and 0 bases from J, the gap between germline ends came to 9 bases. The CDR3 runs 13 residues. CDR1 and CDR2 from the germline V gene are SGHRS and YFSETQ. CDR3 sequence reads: CASTGSYQETQYF. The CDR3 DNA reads TGCGCCAGCACGGGTTCGTACCAAGAGACCCAGTACTTC.

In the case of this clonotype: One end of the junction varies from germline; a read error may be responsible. The chain's CDR3 is CASSYFQQSYGQYF. CDR3 bases: TGTGCCAGCAGTTACTTTCAGCAGTCCTACGGGCAGTACTTC. The chain employs TRBV6-5 and TRBJ2-7; D uncertain. The germline CDR1 and CDR2 sequences are MNHEY and SVGAGI. The length of the CDR3 is 14 residues.

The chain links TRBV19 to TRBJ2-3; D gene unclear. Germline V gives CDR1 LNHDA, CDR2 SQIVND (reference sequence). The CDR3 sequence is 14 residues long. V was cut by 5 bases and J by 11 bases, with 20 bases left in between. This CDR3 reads CASSHRVKDNEQYF. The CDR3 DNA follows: TGTGCCAGTAGTCACCGGGTCAAAGACAATGAGCAGTATTTT.

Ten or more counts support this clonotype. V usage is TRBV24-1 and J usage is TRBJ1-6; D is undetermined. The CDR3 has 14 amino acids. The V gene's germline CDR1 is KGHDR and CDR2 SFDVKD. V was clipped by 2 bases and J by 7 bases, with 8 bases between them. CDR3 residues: CATSDSAANSPLHF. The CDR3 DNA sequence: TGTGCCACCAGTGATTCGGCAGCCAATTCACCCCTCCACTTT.